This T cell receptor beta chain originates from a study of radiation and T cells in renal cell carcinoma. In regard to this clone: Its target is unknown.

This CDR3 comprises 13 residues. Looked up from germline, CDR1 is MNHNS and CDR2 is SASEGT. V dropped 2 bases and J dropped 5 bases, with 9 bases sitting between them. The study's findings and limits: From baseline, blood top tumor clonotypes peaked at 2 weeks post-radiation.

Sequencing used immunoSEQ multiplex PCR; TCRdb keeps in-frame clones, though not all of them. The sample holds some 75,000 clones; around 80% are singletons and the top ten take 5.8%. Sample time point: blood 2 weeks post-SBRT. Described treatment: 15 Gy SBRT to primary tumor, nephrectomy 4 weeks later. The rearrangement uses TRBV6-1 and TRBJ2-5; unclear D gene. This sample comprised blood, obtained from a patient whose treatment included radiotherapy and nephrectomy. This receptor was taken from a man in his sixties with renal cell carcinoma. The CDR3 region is CASSEQESETQYF. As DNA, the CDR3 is TGTGCCAGCAGTGAACAGGAATCGGAGACCCAGTACTTC.